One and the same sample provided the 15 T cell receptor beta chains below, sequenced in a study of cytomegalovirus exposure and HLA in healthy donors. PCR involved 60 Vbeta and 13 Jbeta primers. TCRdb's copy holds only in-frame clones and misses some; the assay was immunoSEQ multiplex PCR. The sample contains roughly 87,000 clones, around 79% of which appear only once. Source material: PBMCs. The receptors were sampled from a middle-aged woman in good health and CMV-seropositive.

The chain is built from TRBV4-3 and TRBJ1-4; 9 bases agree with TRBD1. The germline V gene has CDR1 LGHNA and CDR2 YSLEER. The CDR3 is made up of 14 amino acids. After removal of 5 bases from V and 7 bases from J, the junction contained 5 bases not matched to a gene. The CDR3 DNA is TGCGCCAGCAGCGCCGACAGGGGGGGTGAAAAACTGTTTTTT. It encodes CASSADRGGEKLFF.

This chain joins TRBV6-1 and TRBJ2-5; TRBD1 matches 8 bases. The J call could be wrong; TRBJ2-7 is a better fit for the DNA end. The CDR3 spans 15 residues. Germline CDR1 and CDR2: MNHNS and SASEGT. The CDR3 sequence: CASRAGTGEAYEQYF. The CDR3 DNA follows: TGTGCCAGCAGGGCCGGGACAGGAGAAGCCTACGAGCAGTACTTC.

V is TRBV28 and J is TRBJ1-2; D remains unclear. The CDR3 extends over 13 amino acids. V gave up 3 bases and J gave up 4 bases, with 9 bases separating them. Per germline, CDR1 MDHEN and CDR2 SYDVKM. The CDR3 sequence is CASSFARLYGYTF. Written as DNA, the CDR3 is TGTGCCAGCAGTTTTGCCAGGCTCTATGGCTACACCTTC.

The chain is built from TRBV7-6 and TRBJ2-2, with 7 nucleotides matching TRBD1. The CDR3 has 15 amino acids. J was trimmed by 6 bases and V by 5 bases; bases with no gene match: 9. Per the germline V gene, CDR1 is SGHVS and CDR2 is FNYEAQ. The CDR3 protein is CASSPRDRYAGELFF. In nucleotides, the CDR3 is TGTGCCAGCAGCCCCCGGGACAGATACGCCGGGGAGCTGTTTTTT.

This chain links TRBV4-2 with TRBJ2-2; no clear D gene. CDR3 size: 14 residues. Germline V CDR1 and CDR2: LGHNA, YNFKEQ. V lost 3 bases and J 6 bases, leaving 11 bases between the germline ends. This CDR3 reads CASSHATAPGELFF. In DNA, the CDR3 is TGTGCCAGCAGCCATGCTACTGCCCCCGGGGAGCTGTTTTTT.

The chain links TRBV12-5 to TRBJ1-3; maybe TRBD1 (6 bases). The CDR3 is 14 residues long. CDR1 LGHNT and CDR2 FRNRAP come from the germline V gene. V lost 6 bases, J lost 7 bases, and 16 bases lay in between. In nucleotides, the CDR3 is TGTGCTAGTGGCCAGGGGATCCTCGCGAACACCATATATTTT. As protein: CASGQGILANTIYF.

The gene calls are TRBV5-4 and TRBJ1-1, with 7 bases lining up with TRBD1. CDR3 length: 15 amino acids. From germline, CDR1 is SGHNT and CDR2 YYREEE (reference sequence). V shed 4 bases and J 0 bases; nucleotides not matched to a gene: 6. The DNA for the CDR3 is TGTGCCAGCAGCCCCCGACAGGGAATGAACACTGAAGCTTTCTTT. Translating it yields CASSPRQGMNTEAFF.

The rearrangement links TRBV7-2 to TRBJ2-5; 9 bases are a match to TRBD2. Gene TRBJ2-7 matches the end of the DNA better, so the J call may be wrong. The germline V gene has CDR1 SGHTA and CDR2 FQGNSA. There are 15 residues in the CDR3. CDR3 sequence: CASSSQWTSEVEQYF. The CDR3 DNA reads TGTGCCAGCAGCTCCCAGTGGACTAGCGAGGTCGAGCAGTACTTC.

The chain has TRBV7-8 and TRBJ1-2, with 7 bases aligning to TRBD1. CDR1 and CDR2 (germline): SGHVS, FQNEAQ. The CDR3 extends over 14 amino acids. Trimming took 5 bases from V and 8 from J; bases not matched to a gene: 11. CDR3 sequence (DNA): TGTGCCAGCAGCCCCGGGACAGACCTACTCGGCTACACCTTC. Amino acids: CASSPGTDLLGYTF.

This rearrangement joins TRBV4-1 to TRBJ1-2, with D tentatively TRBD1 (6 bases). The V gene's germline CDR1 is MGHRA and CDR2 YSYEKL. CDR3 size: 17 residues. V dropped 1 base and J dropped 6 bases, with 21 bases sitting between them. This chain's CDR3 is CASSQVPGQSDIDGYTF. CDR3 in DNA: TGCGCCAGCAGCCAAGTCCCCGGACAGAGTGATATAGATGGCTACACCTTC.

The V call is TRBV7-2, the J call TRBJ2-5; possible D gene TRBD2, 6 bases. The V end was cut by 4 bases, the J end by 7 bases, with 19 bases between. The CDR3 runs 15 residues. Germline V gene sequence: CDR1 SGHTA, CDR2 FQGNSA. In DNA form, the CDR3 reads TGTGCCAGCAGCTCCCTAGCGCGCACGCCGGGGACCCAGTACTTC. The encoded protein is CASSSLARTPGTQYF.

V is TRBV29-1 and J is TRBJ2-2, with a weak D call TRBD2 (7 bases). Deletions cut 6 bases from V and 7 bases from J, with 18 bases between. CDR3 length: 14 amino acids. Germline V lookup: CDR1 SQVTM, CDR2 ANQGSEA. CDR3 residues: CSVPLGGGVGELFF. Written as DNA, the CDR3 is TGCAGCGTCCCCCTGGGGGGGGGCGTCGGGGAGCTGTTTTTT.

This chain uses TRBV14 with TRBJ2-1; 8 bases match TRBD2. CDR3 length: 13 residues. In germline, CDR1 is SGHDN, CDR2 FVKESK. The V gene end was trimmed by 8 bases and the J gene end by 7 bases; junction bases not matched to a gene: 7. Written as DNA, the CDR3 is TGTGCCAGCGGGGGTAGCGGGGTAAATGAGCAGTTCTTC. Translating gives CASGGSGVNEQFF.

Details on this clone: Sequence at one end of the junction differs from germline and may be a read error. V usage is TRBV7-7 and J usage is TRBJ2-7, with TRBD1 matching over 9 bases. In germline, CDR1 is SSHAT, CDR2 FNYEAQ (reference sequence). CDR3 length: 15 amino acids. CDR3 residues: CASSLGTGQGYEQYF. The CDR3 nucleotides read TGTGCTAGCAGCTTAGGGACAGGACAGGGGTATGAGCAGTACTTC.

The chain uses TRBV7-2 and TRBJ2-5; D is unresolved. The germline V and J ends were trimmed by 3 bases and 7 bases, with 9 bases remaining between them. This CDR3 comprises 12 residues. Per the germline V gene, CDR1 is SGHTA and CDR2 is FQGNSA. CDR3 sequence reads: CASSFPPGTQYF. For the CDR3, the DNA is TGTGCCAGCAGCTTCCCTCCGGGGACCCAGTACTTC.